The following is a TCR beta chain sequence with its context. The sample comes from a study of beta chain features in type 1 diabetes. CDR1 is LNHNV, CDR2 YYDKDF, per germline (reference sequence). Between the trimmed V and J ends, which lost 4 bases and 9 bases, there was a span of 13 bases. This CDR3 is built from 13 residues. TCRB transcripts that were expressed got sequenced, as all of the isolated RNA had been reverse transcribed. The data were produced by immunoSEQ multiplex PCR, yet TCRdb's version contains in-frame clones alone and is incomplete. The repertoire consists of about 38,000 clones, with roughly 67% occurring once and the leading ten covering roughly 2%.

The receptor comes from a woman aged 30 to 39 in good health. Sequencing was done on a sample of Tregs from blood. The gene calls are TRBV15 and TRBJ1-5; D is unclear. The CDR3 spells CATSKEPGSPQHF. The CDR3 DNA sequence: TGTGCCACCAGCAAAGAACCGGGATCGCCCCAGCATTTT. Complete variable domain (other parts from reference TRBV15 and TRBJ1-5): DAMVIQNPRYQVTQFGKPVTLSCSQTLNHNVMYWYQQKSSQAPKLLFHYYDKDFNNEADTPDNFQSRRPNTSFCFLDIRSPGLGDTAMYLCATSKEPGSPQHFGDGTRLSIL.